The clone carrying this T cell receptor (beta chain) was counted at least ten times. Germline CDR1 LGHDT, CDR2 YNNKEL (reference sequence). V shed 1 base, J shed 7 bases, and the junction held 6 bases outside the gene matches. This CDR3 is 14 amino acids long. The data were taken from a study of T cells in Graves' hyperthyroidism and ophthalmopathy. TCR beta CDR3 region amplification was performed from RNA transcripts. During a first-round RT-PCR of the TCR CDR3, the HTBI primer set was used. TCRdb re-called the multiplex PCR reads through MiXCR, storing one row per CDR3 protein. The sample lists around 600,000 distinct CDR3 sequences; approximately 15% were seen once.

The chain has TRBV3-1 and TRBJ1-2, with 7 nucleotides matching TRBD1. The sample consisted of blood. This clonotype was obtained from a woman under 30 with Graves' ophthalmopathy. This CDR3 reads CASSQADRVGGYTF. The CDR3 DNA reads as TGTGCCAGCAGCCAAGCCGACAGGGTTGGTGGCTACACCTTC.